This T cell receptor (beta chain) came from a study of T cells in women clearing cervical HPV infection. Deletions cut 7 bases from V and 4 bases from J, with 4 bases between. Germline CDR1 and CDR2: MDHEN and SYDVKM. CDR3 length: 11 residues. As for this clone: With the read ending 3 residues before the CDR3 end, the germline J gene is used to fill in that end.

Sequenced by immunoSEQ multiplex PCR; TCRdb stores in-frame clones only, minus some. The sample shows 15,000 to 20,000 clones, and about 16% sits with its ten largest clones. The sequence derives from a woman aged 18 to 75 with a cervical HPV16 infection that either progressed to CIN3+ or cleared (not recorded which). The chain uses TRBV28 and TRBJ1-4; D is ambiguous. Sequenced: blood buffy coat. CDR3 bases read: TGTGCCAGCATTAATAATGAAAAA. Translated, it gives CASINNEK. The full-length CDR3 reads as CASINNEKLFF.